Listed here are 14 T cell receptor beta chains from one sample, sequenced in a study of blood T cell repertoires in COVID-19. Using immunoSEQ multiplex PCR, the repertoire was profiled, and TCRdb retains in-frame clones only, with some absent. The data show about 42,000 clones, with 87% seen just once and around 25% held by the top ten. Sequenced: peripheral blood. The receptors derive from a woman older than 75 in a cohort sampled during active or convalescent COVID-19.

The chain recombines TRBV6-2 or TRBV6-3 with TRBJ2-3; 8 positions agree with TRBD1. The J segment lost 6 bases and the V segment lost 2 bases, leaving 4 bases of the junction unmatched. The CDR3 is 14 amino acids. Germline V gene lookup returns CDR1 MNHEY and CDR2 SVGEGT. The DNA for the CDR3 is TGTGCCAGCAGTTACGGGACAGGCAGTGATACGCAGTATTTT. Amino acid sequence: CASSYGTGSDTQYF.

The chain is built from TRBV28 and TRBJ1-2, with a possible D match to TRBD1 (5 bases). Looked up from germline, CDR1 is MDHEN and CDR2 is SYDVKM. Trimming removed 6 bases from V and 4 bases from J, with 12 bases in between. The CDR3 contains 13 residues. In DNA form, the CDR3 reads TGTGCCAGCAGGTCGGGGGGGAGCTATGGCTACACCTTC. Translated, it gives CASRSGGSYGYTF.

By sample fraction, this clone is medium-sized. V and J are TRBV29-1 and TRBJ1-2; TRBD1 matches 8 bases. Germline loops: CDR1 SQVTM, CDR2 ANQGSEA. With 7 bases clipped from V and 1 base from J, the junction kept 5 bases outside the gene matches. CDR3 length equals 13 residues. The CDR3 bases are TGCAGCGCCAGGACAGGGTATAACTATGGCTACACCTTC. Its translation is CSARTGYNYGYTF. The full variable domain, its missing parts supplied by reference TRBV29-1 and TRBJ1-2, is SAVISQKPSRDICQRGTSLTIQCQVDSQVTMMFWYRQQPGQSLTLIATANQGSEATYESGFVIDKFPISRPNLTFSTLTVSNMSPEDSSIYLCSARTGYNYGYTFGSGTRLTVV.

This rearrangement joins TRBV19 to TRBJ1-5; D perhaps matches TRBD1 (6 bases). The V end lost 9 bases, the J end lost 3 bases, and 18 bases lay between the germline ends. The CDR3 is 15 amino acids. Germline V gene lookup returns CDR1 LNHDA and CDR2 SQIVND (reference sequence). As DNA, the CDR3 is TGTGCCAGCCACCAACCGGGGGGACACAATCAGCCCCAGCATTTT. This encodes CASHQPGGHNQPQHF. The full variable domain, in which reference TRBV19 and TRBJ1-5 provide the parts outside the CDR3, is DGGITQSPKYLFRKEGQNVTLSCEQNLNHDAMYWYRQDPGQGLRLIYYSQIVNDFQKGDIAEGYSVSREKKESFPLTVTSAQKNPTAFYLCASHQPGGHNQPQHFGDGTRLSIL.

The table lists this clone with a count of one. CDR3 region: CASSLGGTAVRNEQFF. The CDR3 DNA is TGTGCCAGCAGCTTGGGGGGGACAGCTGTAAGGAATGAGCAGTTCTTC. The gene calls are TRBV5-4 and TRBJ2-1; 7 bases fit TRBD1. CDR1 is SGHNT, CDR2 YYREEE, per germline (reference sequence). The CDR3 sequence is 16 residues long. Trimming at V came to 0 bases and at J to 7 bases, leaving 10 bases not matched to a gene.

The V gene is TRBV11-2, the J gene TRBJ1-1; D is perhaps TRBD1 (5 bases). The CDR3 loop spans 13 amino acids. Trimming took 4 bases from V and 2 from J, leaving 8 bases between them. Germline CDR1 reads SGHAT; CDR2 reads FQNNGV. The chain's CDR3 is CASSSDRNTEAFF. The CDR3 DNA sequence: TGTGCCAGCAGCTCCGACAGAAACACTGAAGCTTTCTTT.

The chain combines TRBV3-1 (or the pseudogene TRBV3-2) with TRBJ1-4, with 11 bases matching TRBD1. The CDR3 contains 15 residues. The germline CDR1 and CDR2 sequences are LGHDT and YNNKEL (reference sequence). V shed 4 bases, J shed 7 bases, and the junction held 5 bases outside the gene matches. CDR3 loop: CASSLTGTGGEKLFF. The CDR3 nucleotides read TGTGCCAGCAGCCTCACCGGGACAGGGGGTGAAAAACTGTTTTTT.

This chain links TRBV5-5 with TRBJ1-6; possible D gene TRBD1, 6 bases. The V and J ends lost 0 bases and 9 bases respectively, with 7 bases between them. This CDR3 spans 13 amino acids. CDR1 is SGHKS, CDR2 YYEKEE, per germline (reference sequence). In DNA, the CDR3 is TGTGCCAGCAGCTTGGACAGGGTTTCACCCCTCCACTTT. Translated: CASSLDRVSPLHF.

The gene calls are TRBV7-2 and TRBJ1-1; perhaps TRBD1 as D (6 bases). Per the germline V gene, CDR1 is SGHTA and CDR2 is FQGNSA. Trimming removed 4 bases from V and 5 bases from J, with 17 bases in between. This CDR3 region has 15 residues. In DNA, the CDR3 is TGTGCCAGCAGCTACCCCCGGGAGGGGGGGACTGAAGCTTTCTTT. Its translation is CASSYPREGGTEAFF.

The chain combines TRBV7-8 with TRBJ1-2; 11 nucleotides align to TRBD1. Per the germline V gene, CDR1 is SGHVS and CDR2 is FQNEAQ. This CDR3 spans 14 amino acids. V dropped 4 bases and J dropped 4; count of bases not matched to a gene: 2. The CDR3 DNA reads as TGTGCCAGCAGCTGGGGGACAGGGGGCTATGGCTACACCTTC. As protein: CASSWGTGGYGYTF.

This sequence joins TRBV11-3 and TRBJ1-3, with 8 bases fitting TRBD1. Germline CDR1 reads SGHNT; CDR2 reads YENEEA. After removal of 0 bases from V and 2 bases from J, the junction contained 9 bases not matched to a gene. The CDR3 contains 18 residues. The CDR3 DNA reads TGTGCCAGCAGCTTAGATTCCGGGACAGGTTTCCCTGGAAACACCATATATTTT. It encodes CASSLDSGTGFPGNTIYF.

V usage is TRBV6-5 and J usage is TRBJ2-5; TRBD1 is a possible D gene (7 bases). V was shortened by 6 bases and J by 1 base, with 15 bases between the two germline ends. The CDR3 runs to 15 residues. In germline, CDR1 is MNHEY, CDR2 SVGAGI. The CDR3 sequence is CASREGAHPQETQYF. Written as DNA, the CDR3 is TGTGCCAGCAGGGAGGGGGCACACCCCCAAGAGACCCAGTACTTC.

The chain is built from TRBV5-4 and TRBJ2-3; 8 bases line up with TRBD1. J gave up 1 base and V 4 bases, and 8 bases lay outside the gene matches. This CDR3 comprises 16 residues. In germline, CDR1 is SGHNT, CDR2 YYREEE (reference sequence). The CDR3 DNA reads as TGTGCCAGCAGCACCGCCCAGGGGGCCGGCACAGATACGCAGTATTTT. This gives the protein CASSTAQGAGTDTQYF. The whole variable domain, filled in from reference TRBV5-4 and TRBJ2-3, reads ETGVTQSPTHLIKTRGQQVTLRCSSQSGHNTVSWYQQALGQGPQFIFQYYREEENGRGNFPPRFSGLQFPNYSSELNVNALELDDSALYLCASSTAQGAGTDTQYFGPGTRLTVL.

The chain has TRBV5-4 and TRBJ1-1; 8 nucleotides line up with TRBD1. Germline CDR1 reads SGHNT; CDR2 reads YYREEE (reference sequence). After removal of 4 bases from V and 1 base from J, the junction contained 9 bases not matched to a gene. The CDR3 spans 16 residues. Here the CDR3 reads CASSGRNRGSNTEAFF. The DNA for the CDR3 is TGTGCCAGCAGCGGGCGGAACAGGGGGTCGAACACTGAAGCTTTCTTT.